A single sample is the source of the 15 T cell receptor beta chains below, sequenced in a study of T cell responses to AZD1222 COVID-19 vaccine. TCRdb's copy holds only in-frame clones and misses some; the assay was immunoSEQ multiplex PCR. The sample contains 150,000 or so clones, around 90% of which appear only once. Sequences were derived from peripheral blood, sampled on day 0 of AZD1222 vaccination. The receptor set was obtained from an adult in good health.

V gene TRBV19 combines with J gene TRBJ1-2; no clear D gene. Germline V gives CDR1 LNHDA, CDR2 SQIVND (reference sequence). V gave up 3 bases and J gave up 4 bases, with 6 bases separating them. The length of the CDR3 is 12 residues. The chain's CDR3 is CASSITSYGYTF. In DNA form, the CDR3 reads TGTGCCAGTAGTATCACAAGCTATGGCTACACCTTC.

The chain uses TRBV5-6 and TRBJ1-6; 7 nucleotides align to TRBD1. Germline values: CDR1 SGHDT, CDR2 YYEEEE. The CDR3 spans 14 residues. The V and J ends lost 1 base and 9 bases, in that order; junction bases with no gene match: 4. The CDR3 sequence is CASSLRGQISPLHF. CDR3 coding DNA: TGTGCCAGCAGCTTGCGGGGACAGATTTCACCCCTCCACTTT.

The chain uses TRBV7-3 and TRBJ1-6; D perhaps matches TRBD1 (5 bases). The CDR3 has 14 amino acids. The germline gives CDR1 SGHTA, CDR2 FQGTGA. V dropped 4 bases and J dropped 9 bases, with 13 bases sitting between them. The CDR3 sequence is CASSSGGGTSPLHF. The CDR3 nucleotides are TGTGCCAGCAGCTCAGGTGGGGGGACTTCACCCCTCCACTTT. Based on the CDR3 plus reference TRBV7-3 and TRBJ1-6, the full variable domain is GAGVSQTPSNKVTEKGKYVELRCDPISGHTALYWYRQSLGQGPEFLIYFQGTGAADDSGLPNDRFFAVRPEGSVSTLKIQRTERGDSAVYLCASSSGGGTSPLHFGNGTRLTVT.

CDR3 amino acids: CAISGTGTRGEETQYF. CDR3 coding DNA: TGTGCCATCAGTGGCACCGGGACGAGGGGGGAAGAGACCCAGTACTTC. The chain links TRBV10-3 to TRBJ2-5; possibly TRBD1 or TRBD2 for D (6 bases each). From germline, CDR1 is ENHRY and CDR2 SYGVKD. V gave up 4 bases and J gave up 3 bases, with 18 bases separating them. The length of the CDR3 is 16 residues.

The chain uses TRBV7-3 and TRBJ2-5; no clear D. The germline V gene encodes CDR1 SGHTA and CDR2 FQGTGA. The V and J ends lost 1 base and 2 bases respectively, with 20 bases between them. The CDR3 consists of 18 residues. In nucleotides, the CDR3 is TGTGCCAGCAGCTTAAGGTCCGGGTCTCCAAACACTCAAGAGACCCAGTACTTC. It specifies CASSLRSGSPNTQETQYF. Full variable domain (missing parts from reference TRBV7-3 and TRBJ2-5): GAGVSQTPSNKVTEKGKYVELRCDPISGHTALYWYRQSLGQGPEFLIYFQGTGAADDSGLPNDRFFAVRPEGSVSTLKIQRTERGDSAVYLCASSLRSGSPNTQETQYFGPGTRLLVL.

This clone was seen more than once but under ten times. V is TRBV21-1 and J is TRBJ2-5; TRBD2 was called by the table and not checked on the DNA. TRBV21-1 is listed as a pseudogene. The CDR3 sequence is 15 residues long. CDR3: CASSKDKTSQETQYF. For the CDR3, the DNA is TGTGCCAGCAGCAAAGACAAGACTAGCCAAGAGACCCAGTACTTC.

The table lists this clone with a count of one. The chain has TRBV21-1 and TRBJ2-5; TRBD2, the table's D call, lacks a check against the DNA. TRBV21-1 is annotated as a pseudogene. This CDR3 region has 14 residues. The CDR3 region has the DNA TGTGCCAGCAGCAAAGGGGGACTCGAGGAGACCCAGTACTTC. This sequence encodes CASSKGGLEETQYF.

The genes are TRBV29-1 and TRBJ2-5; D assignment may be TRBD1 or TRBD2 (5 bases each). The germline CDR1 and CDR2 sequences are SQVTM and ANQGSEA. The CDR3 has 17 residues. V shed 2 bases and J shed 3 bases, with 22 bases lying between them. The CDR3 loop reads CSVELGDAHAGKETQYF. CDR3 coding DNA: TGCAGCGTTGAACTGGGGGATGCTCATGCAGGGAAAGAGACCCAGTACTTC.

Only one count was recorded for this clone. The genes are TRBV6-5 and TRBJ2-7; TRBD1 might be the D (5 bases). CDR1 is MNHEY, CDR2 SVGAGI, per germline. V was pared by 5 bases and J by 3 bases, with 8 bases between. The CDR3 has 12 amino acids. CDR3 DNA: TGTGCCAGCAGTATAACAGGCTACGAGCAGTACTTC. As protein: CASSITGYEQYF.

This clone appeared a few times. V is TRBV19 and J is TRBJ1-4; unclear D gene. Per the germline V gene, CDR1 is LNHDA and CDR2 is SQIVND (reference sequence). Trimming took 3 bases from V and 0 from J, leaving 14 bases between them. The CDR3 consists of 17 residues. The CDR3 sequence: CASSIGLESATNEKLFF. The CDR3 DNA follows: TGTGCCAGTAGTATTGGTCTGGAGTCTGCAACTAATGAAAAACTGTTTTTT.

J is TRBJ2-7 and V is TRBV20-1, with TRBD1 matching over 8 bases. Germline V gene data show CDR1 as DFQATT and CDR2 as SNEGSKA (reference sequence). V lost 7 bases to trimming and J lost 5 bases; unmatched junction nucleotides: 4. The CDR3 totals 11 residues. CDR3 DNA: TGCAGTGGGACAGGGATTAACGAGCAGTACTTC. Its protein is CSGTGINEQYF.

The chain uses TRBV5-4 and TRBJ1-2, with D possibly TRBD1 on 5 matching bases. Germline CDR1 is SGHNT and CDR2 is YYREEE (reference sequence). The V end lost 0 bases, the J end lost 7 bases, and 16 bases lay between the germline ends. CDR3 length: 15 residues. The CDR3 is CASSLVAVSGAGYTF. DNA for the CDR3: TGTGCCAGCAGCTTGGTTGCAGTCTCTGGGGCTGGCTACACCTTC.

The chain is built from TRBV11-2 and TRBJ2-7, with D perhaps being TRBD1 or TRBD2 (8 bases each). Per the germline V gene, CDR1 is SGHAT and CDR2 is FQNNGV. This CDR3 spans 16 amino acids. V lost 6 bases and J 2 bases, leaving 20 bases between the germline ends. This CDR3 reads CASRKLSGTGPYEQYF. The DNA of the CDR3 is TGTGCCAGCAGAAAACTTAGCGGGACAGGACCCTACGAGCAGTACTTC. Filled out from reference TRBV11-2 and TRBJ2-7, the complete variable domain reads EAGVAQSPRYKIIEKRQSVAFWCNPISGHATLYWYQQILGQGPKLLIQFQNNGVVDDSQLPKDRFSAERLKGVDSTLKIQPAKLEDSAVYLCASRKLSGTGPYEQYFGPGTRLTVT.

The J gene is TRBJ1-3, the V gene TRBV9, with D hard to call. Per germline, CDR1 SGDLS and CDR2 YYNGEE. The CDR3 runs to 15 residues. V was shortened by 3 bases and J by 7 bases, with 17 bases between the two germline ends. The CDR3 is CASSESSAGANTIYF. The CDR3, as DNA: TGTGCCAGCAGCGAGAGCTCAGCAGGCGCGAACACCATATATTTT.

The chain joins TRBV19 to TRBJ1-5, with 10 positions matching TRBD1. The length of the CDR3 is 19 residues. Per germline, CDR1 LNHDA and CDR2 SQIVND (reference sequence). Trimming at V came to 5 bases and at J to 0 bases, leaving 13 bases not matched to a gene. CDR3: CASSPPDRGLSYSNQPQHF. The CDR3 DNA is TGTGCCAGTAGTCCCCCGGACAGGGGGTTATCCTATAGCAATCAGCCCCAGCATTTT.